This T cell receptor beta chain was sequenced for a study of cytomegalovirus exposure and HLA in healthy donors. Findings of the study overall: Across donors, most TCRs were seen rarely, yet some public ones were widespread.

CDR3 length: 13 amino acids. Germline V lookup: CDR1 LNHDA, CDR2 SQIVND (reference sequence). Unmatched junction bases numbered 5, after V lost 11 bases and J lost 8 bases. Donors were nominally healthy when sampled, though unrecorded immune exposures were likely. PCR involved 60 Vbeta and 13 Jbeta primers. Authors' data handling: Approximately 79 million unique TCR beta chains, some 9.9 million of them shared, were counted by a later analysis. Measured with immunoSEQ multiplex PCR; TCRdb has only the in-frame clones, and not every one. V and J calls and clone size are given by that table; D and trimming were obtained from the DNA. The sample lists 95,000 to 100,000 clones, about 85% occurring once. Remarks on this clone: Its specificity is unknown.

The source material was PBMCs. This TCR derives from a man under 40 in good health and CMV-seronegative. The chain recombines TRBV19 with TRBJ2-1; 14 bases match TRBD2. This CDR3 reads CASGLAGGHEQFF. The CDR3 region has the DNA TGTGCCTCTGGACTAGCGGGGGGCCATGAGCAGTTCTTC.